In its sample, the clone carrying this TCR beta chain was seen a few times. Its antigen is as yet unknown. Germline values: CDR1 MRHNA, CDR2 SNTAGT. The CDR3 is made up of 16 amino acids. V gave up 0 bases and J gave up 3 bases, with 12 bases separating them. Use of 60 Vbeta and 13 Jbeta primers characterized the PCR. The protocol was immunoSEQ multiplex PCR, while the TCRdb copy is restricted to in-frame clones and leaves out a portion. The sample holds fewer than 200,000 clones, approximately 78% seen once. The data were taken from a study of cytomegalovirus exposure and HLA in healthy donors. Broader study findings: With later analysis, a missense DCLRE1C variant became linked to TCR beta V- and J-gene trimming.

The chain has TRBV6-4 and TRBJ2-1; D may be TRBD2 (6 bases). Sequenced: PBMCs. This TCR derives from a woman aged 18 to 35 in good health and CMV-seronegative. The CDR3 nucleotides are TGTGCCAGCAGTGACTCGTTGGACGGGGGCTACAATGAGCAGTTCTTC. Its protein is CASSDSLDGGYNEQFF.